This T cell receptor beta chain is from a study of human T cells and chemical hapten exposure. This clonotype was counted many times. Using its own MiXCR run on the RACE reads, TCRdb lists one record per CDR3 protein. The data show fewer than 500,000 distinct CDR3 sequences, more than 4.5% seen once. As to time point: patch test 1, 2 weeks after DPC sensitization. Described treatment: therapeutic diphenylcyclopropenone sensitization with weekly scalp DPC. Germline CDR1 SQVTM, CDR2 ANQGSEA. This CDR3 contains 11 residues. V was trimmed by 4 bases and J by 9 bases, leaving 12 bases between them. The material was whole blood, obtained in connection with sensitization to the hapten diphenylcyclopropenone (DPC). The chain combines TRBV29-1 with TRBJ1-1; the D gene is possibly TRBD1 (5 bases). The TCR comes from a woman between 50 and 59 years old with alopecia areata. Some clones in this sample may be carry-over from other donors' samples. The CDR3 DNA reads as TGCAGCGTTGTCCTGGGGGTACAAGCTTTCTTT. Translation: CSVVLGVQAFF. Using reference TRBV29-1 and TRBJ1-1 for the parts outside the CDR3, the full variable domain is SAVISQKPSRDICQRGTSLTIQCQVDSQVTMMFWYRQQPGQSLTLIATANQGSEATYESGFVIDKFPISRPNLTFSTLTVSNMSPEDSSIYLCSVVLGVQAFFGQGTRLTVV.